Shown below are 14 T cell receptor beta chains from a single sample sequenced in a study of tumor-infiltrating lymphocytes in oesophageal squamous cell carcinoma listed by TCRdb under 2016. The method was PCR. Sequencing took place on an Illumina HiSeq 2000. TCRdb reworked the public reads: Q25 trimming with fastp, MiXCR clone assembly, productive beta chains retained. Under each unique CDR3 protein, matching rows form one entry showing the most common genes and DNA. This sample has 13,000 or so distinct CDR3 sequences in its table, and roughly 51% of those were observed once. The ten largest clonotypes hold roughly an eighth of the sample. Sequencing was performed on blood. These receptors came from a female donor with esophageal squamous cell carcinoma.

CDR3 sequence (DNA): TGTGCCAGCAGCTTAGCTAGCGGGAGATACAATGAGCAGTTCTTC. Its translation is CASSLASGRYNEQFF. This sequence joins TRBV7-6 and TRBJ2-1; 9 bases are shared with TRBD2. After removal of 0 bases from V and 4 bases from J, the junction contained 1 base not matched to a gene. CDR3 length equals 15 residues. Germline V gene lookup returns CDR1 SGHVS and CDR2 FNYEAQ.

This clonotype is medium-sized in the sample. J is TRBJ2-5 and V is TRBV7-9, with no clear D. Per the germline V gene, CDR1 is SEHNR and CDR2 is FQNEAQ (reference sequence). V dropped 8 bases and J dropped 5 bases, with 9 bases sitting between them. The CDR3 covers 11 residues. Written as DNA, the CDR3 is TGTGCCAGCGGGCGGCGGGAGACCCAGTACTTC. Its translation is CASGRRETQYF.

The V gene is TRBV27, the J gene TRBJ1-5; D is ambiguous. Germline V lookup: CDR1 MNHEY, CDR2 SMNVEV (reference sequence). V gave up 5 bases and J gave up 4 bases, with 9 bases separating them. The CDR3 covers 13 residues. CDR3 in DNA: TGTGCCAGCAGTGTGGAGCGAAATCAGCCCCAGCATTTT. Amino acid sequence: CASSVERNQPQHF.

V gene TRBV7-6 combines with J gene TRBJ2-1, with D perhaps TRBD1 or TRBD2 (6 bases each). TRBJ2-7 matches the DNA end more closely, so the J call is doubtful. The CDR3 length is 18 residues. Germline CDR1 is SGHVS and CDR2 is FNYEAQ. The CDR3 protein is CASSLRRGDSLGYNEQYF. The CDR3 DNA follows: TGTGCCAGCAGCTTAAGGAGGGGGGACTCGCTCGGCTACAATGAGCAGTACTTC.

V gene TRBV7-6 combines with J gene TRBJ2-3, with D hard to call. The J call may be wrong; the DNA end is better matched by TRBJ2-7. In germline, CDR1 is SGHVS, CDR2 FNYEAQ. The CDR3 extends over 15 amino acids. CDR3 protein: CASSLAAESYNEQYF. The CDR3 region has the DNA TGTGCCAGCAGCTTAGCGGCGGAATCCTACAATGAGCAGTACTTC.

This clonotype has just a few counts. The chain joins TRBV15 to TRBJ1-1, with TRBD1 as a possible D gene (6 bases). The CDR3 loop spans 16 amino acids. Trimming left V 0 bases short and J 1 base short, with 12 bases between. CDR1 is LNHNV and CDR2 is YYDKDF in the germline V gene (reference sequence). This CDR3 reads CATSRDLGQWNTEAFF. The CDR3 coding sequence is TGTGCCACCAGCAGAGATCTTGGACAGTGGAACACTGAAGCTTTCTTT. The full variable domain, completed using reference TRBV15 and TRBJ1-1, is DAMVIQNPRYQVTQFGKPVTLSCSQTLNHNVMYWYQQKSSQAPKLLFHYYDKDFNNEADTPDNFQSRRPNTSFCFLDIRSPGLGDTAMYLCATSRDLGQWNTEAFFGQGTRLTVV.

On this clonotype: Compared with germline, one end of the junction differs, possibly owing to a read error. V is TRBV7-3 and J is TRBJ2-7, with D maybe TRBD1 (5 bases). The germline V gene has CDR1 SGHTA and CDR2 FQGTGA. CDR3 length: 15 amino acids. The CDR3, as DNA: TGTGCCAGCAGCTTAACAGGCCAGGGAATAAGGGCCGGGTTCTTC. Translation gives CASSLTGQGIRAGFF.

This clonotype was seen repeatedly, ten times or more. The gene calls are TRBV5-1 and TRBJ2-2; D remains unclear. The CDR3 contains 15 residues. V was clipped by 0 bases and J by 7 bases, with 13 bases between them. CDR1 is SGHRS and CDR2 is YFSETQ in the germline V gene. CDR3 in amino acids: CASSLAPTGGGELFF. DNA for the CDR3: TGCGCCAGCAGCTTGGCGCCTACGGGTGGCGGGGAGCTGTTTTTT.

This sequence joins TRBV6-2 or TRBV6-3 and TRBJ2-6, with D hard to call. The J call may be faulty, since TRBJ2-1 better matches the DNA end. The germline V gene encodes CDR1 MNHEY and CDR2 SVGEGT. The CDR3 is 12 residues long. The CDR3 reads CASSYGHNEQFF. CDR3 in DNA: TGTGCCAGCAGTTACGGCCACAATGAGCAGTTCTTC.

The CDR3 spells CASSYSIGWLTDTQYF. DNA of the CDR3: TGTGCCAGCAGTTACTCGATCGGCTGGCTCACAGATACGCAGTACTTC. The chain has TRBV6-6 and TRBJ2-5; no reliable D call. CDR1 is MNHNY, CDR2 SVGAGI, per germline (reference sequence). This CDR3 comprises 16 residues. V lost 0 bases and J 11 bases, leaving 22 bases between the germline ends.

The sample holds many counts of this clonotype. This CDR3 is missing its conserved last phenylalanine or tryptophan, likely due to a read error. No DNA is shown, since the ends of the CDR3 on it are uncertain; the CDR3 is the one TCRdb lists. V is TRBV7-3 and J is TRBJ2-6. Germline CDR1 SGHTA, CDR2 FQGTGA. The CDR3 totals 8 residues, both ends included. This chain's CDR3 is CASSSKWP.

The rearrangement uses TRBV11-2 and TRBJ2-7; D remains ambiguous. The CDR3 covers 13 residues. Germline V lookup: CDR1 SGHAT, CDR2 FQNNGV. V lost 7 bases and J 3 bases, leaving 13 bases between the germline ends. The CDR3 DNA reads as TGTGCCAGCAACCCGCGGTTAGGCTACGAGCAGTACTTC. Its translation is CASNPRLGYEQYF.

The chain joins TRBV7-6 to TRBJ1-2; D is ambiguous. Looked up from germline, CDR1 is SGHVS and CDR2 is FNYEAQ. This CDR3 is 12 amino acids long. The V and J ends lost 0 bases and 4 bases respectively, with 3 bases between them. The CDR3 is CASSLAGYGYTF. The CDR3 DNA reads as TGTGCCAGCAGCTTAGCCGGCTATGGCTACACCTTC.

This clonotype was seen more than once but under ten times. The V call is TRBV10-3, the J call TRBJ2-2, with D possibly being TRBD1 or TRBD2 (7 bases each). Germline V gives CDR1 ENHRY, CDR2 SYGVKD. CDR3 length: 15 residues. V lost 8 bases and J 4 bases, leaving 17 bases between the germline ends. CDR3 in DNA: TGTGCCATCCGCGGGGGCACAGGGGTCACCGGGGAGCTGTTTTTT. Its translation: CAIRGGTGVTGELFF.